This T cell receptor (beta chain) was sequenced in a study of human CD4 T cells and Enterobacteriaceae. The memory gate held CD4+ cells that were not CD45RA+CCR7+CD95- naive cells, over 95% pure. The ends lost 0 bases at V and 2 bases at J; junction bases unmatched: 8. Germline-derived CDR1 and CDR2 are MGHRA and YSYEKL. This CDR3 is built from 17 residues. TCRdb keeps only in-frame clones here, not all; method: immunoSEQ multiplex PCR. The sample lists some 30,000 clones; about 80% were seen once. The rearrangement joins TRBV4-1 to TRBJ2-3, with 7 bases matching TRBD2. The source material was memory CD4+ T cells from blood. The sequence derives from a human donor in good health. CDR3 DNA sequence: TGCGCCAGCAGCCAAGAGGGGGGAGCGGGATACACAGATACGCAGTATTTT. This codes for CASSQEGGAGYTDTQYF.